The clone carrying this TCR beta chain was counted once. Its antigen is currently unknown. Germline assignment: CDR1 MNHEY and CDR2 SVGAGI. This CDR3 has 14 amino acids. Trimming removed 6 bases from V and 7 bases from J, with 15 bases in between. The data are from a study of T cell responses to AZD1222 COVID-19 vaccine. Method: immunoSEQ multiplex PCR; TCRdb's copy keeps in-frame clones and lacks some. Among 150,000 to 200,000 clones listed, around nine tenths were seen once. Study findings and constraints: Donors, mostly white British, included more females; clonal diversity was possibly underestimated. All repertoire sampling was performed exclusively after the peak T cell response. Seropositive AZD1222 recipients at baseline numbered only five or six.

Specimen: peripheral blood, collected 28 days after the second dose of the MenACWY control vaccine. The chain joins TRBV6-5 to TRBJ2-2, with a tentative D call TRBD2 (6 bases). The clonotype was recovered from an adult who received the MenACWY meningococcal vaccine as a control. DNA of the CDR3: TGTGCCAGCAGGCTTGGCGGGACCCTCGGGGAGCTGTTTTTT. This encodes CASRLGGTLGELFF.